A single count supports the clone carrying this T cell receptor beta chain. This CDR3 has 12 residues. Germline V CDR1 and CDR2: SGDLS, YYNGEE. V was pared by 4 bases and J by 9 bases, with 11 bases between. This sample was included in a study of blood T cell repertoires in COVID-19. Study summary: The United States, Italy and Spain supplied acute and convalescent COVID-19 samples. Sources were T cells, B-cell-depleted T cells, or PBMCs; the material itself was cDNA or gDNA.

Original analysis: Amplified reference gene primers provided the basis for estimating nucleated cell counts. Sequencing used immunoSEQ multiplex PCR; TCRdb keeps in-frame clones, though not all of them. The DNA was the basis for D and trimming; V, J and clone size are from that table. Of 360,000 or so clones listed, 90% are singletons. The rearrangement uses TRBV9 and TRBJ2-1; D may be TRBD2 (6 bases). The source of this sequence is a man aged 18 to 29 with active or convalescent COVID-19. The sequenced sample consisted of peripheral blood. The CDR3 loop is CASSSRGIEQFF. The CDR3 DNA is TGTGCCAGCAGCTCCCGCGGGATTGAGCAGTTCTTC.